The clone carrying this T cell receptor beta chain has a count of ten or more. What it binds is unknown. The data derive from a study of CD8 T cells in ankylosing spondylitis. Germline V gene sequence: CDR1 SGDLS, CDR2 YYNGEE. The CDR3 is made up of 14 amino acids. V dropped 4 bases and J dropped 4 bases, with 15 bases sitting between them. TCRdb independently ran MiXCR on the 5' RACE reads; one entry per CDR3 protein. Counted here are roughly 42,000 distinct CDR3 sequences, about 2.5% occurring once; the ten biggest clones make up over 4%. Points from the study as a whole: Matched ankylosing spondylitis synovial fluid reportedly contained a significantly enriched population of disease-linked clones.

This sequence joins TRBV9 and TRBJ2-7; D might be TRBD1 or TRBD2, each matching 5 bases. The clonotype was recovered from a male donor with ankylosing spondylitis or in good health (not recorded which). The sequenced material came from blood, either unsorted or a sorted T cell fraction (not recorded which). This CDR3 is CASSLGTEAYEQYF. The CDR3, as DNA: TGTGCCAGCAGCCTAGGGACCGAAGCGTACGAGCAGTACTTC.